Ten or more counts support the clone carrying this TCR beta chain. Its antigen is not known. TCRdb used MiXCR to reprocess the PCR reads, holding one entry per CDR3 protein. The sample consists of 88,000 or so distinct CDR3 sequences, around 23% of them appearing once. This entry belongs to a study of molecular identifiers for immune sequencing clone quantification. Findings and limits, study-wide: Under 1% of molecules in naive cells, but over 99% of effector molecules, belonged to clones above 20 RNA copies.

The CDR3 is 14 amino acids. Germline values: CDR1 MNHEY, CDR2 SVGEGT. Between the trimmed V and J ends, which lost 2 bases and 1 base, there was a span of 9 bases. The sequencing sample was made of naive CD8+ T cells from blood, with Jurkat cell RNA spiked in. Described subset: FACS-sorted CD8+CD4-CCR7+CD45RA+ naive T cells. This sequence originates from a human donor in good health. Some libraries in this study had Jurkat cell RNA spiked in. The chain combines TRBV6-2 or TRBV6-3 with TRBJ2-7; no clear D. This CDR3 is CASSYGWQSYEQYF. CDR3 nucleotide sequence: TGTGCCAGCAGTTACGGATGGCAGTCCTACGAGCAGTACTTC.